The rows below give T cell receptor beta chains drawn from one sample of a study of blood T cells in healthy people across ages. In TCRdb, the 5' RACE reads were re-called with MiXCR into one record per CDR3 protein. The table includes about 1.4 million distinct CDR3 sequences, 55% to 75% detected once. Sequencing was done on a sample of blood. These receptors came from a man aged 18 to 29 in good health. CDR3s include the opening cysteine and the closing phenylalanine or tryptophan. D genes are given only for firm matches. Only part of the rows carry a size: once, few, many, or a class if the clone is expanded.

clone_size j_call v_call d_call cdr3_nt cdr3_aa
few TRBJ1-2 TRBV4-3 TRBD1 TGCGCCAGCAGCCAACAAGGACAGGGGGATGGCTACACCTTC CASSQQGQGDGYTF
NA TRBJ2-7 TRBV11-2 NA TGTGCCAGCAGCTCGACCAACCCACTGGGCTACGAGCAGTACTTC CASSSTNPLGYEQYF
NA TRBJ2-5 TRBV4-1 NA TGCGCCAGCAGCCCGGGCCCGGGACTCGGTCAAGAGACCCAGTACTTC CASSPGPGLGQETQYF
NA TRBJ2-5 TRBV12-3/TRBV12-4 NA TGTGCCAGCAGTGACCAGGGGGGGAAAGAGACCCAGTACTTC CASSDQGGKETQYF
NA TRBJ2-6 TRBV11-2 NA TGTGCCAGCAGCTTAGGTCACAGACCCGACTCTGGGGCCAACGTCCTGACTTTC CASSLGHRPDSGANVLTF
NA TRBJ2-3 TRBV12-3/TRBV12-4 NA TGTGCCAGCAGTTTAGGGGTGAACCTACCAGTTACGCAGTATTTT CASSLGVNLPVTQYF
NA TRBJ1-2 TRBV4-1 NA TGCGCCAGCAGCCCACCAAGAGCCCTACCTAACTATGGCTACACCTTC CASSPPRALPNYGYTF
few TRBJ2-7 TRBV29-1 NA TGCAGCGTTGGGGGTAAGGACGAGCAGTACTTC CSVGGKDEQYF
NA TRBJ2-3 TRBV12-3/TRBV12-4 TRBD2 TGTGCCAGCAGTTCAGCGGGGACCACAGATACGCAGTATTTT CASSSAGTTDTQYF
NA TRBJ2-3 TRBV29-1 TRBD2 TGCAGCGTTGACGCGGGAGGGGGAACAGATACGCAGTATTTT CSVDAGGGTDTQYF
few TRBJ2-7 TRBV20-1 TRBD2 TGCAGTGCTTATAGCGGGAGGGCCTTCAACGAGCAGTACTTC CSAYSGRAFNEQYF
NA TRBJ2-6 TRBV6-5 NA TGTGCCAGCAGTTACGGAAACAGGGAATGGGGCAGGACTGGGGCCAACGTCCTGACTTTC CASSYGNREWGRTGANVLTF
NA TRBJ2-7 TRBV4-2 NA TGTGCCAGCAGCCAAGATCGGTGGGGGGGCCAGTCCTACGAGCAGTACTTC CASSQDRWGGQSYEQYF
once TRBJ2-3 TRBV28 TRBD2 TGTGCCAGCAGTCCACGGACTAGTAGGAAAAAAGATACGCAGTATTTT CASSPRTSRKKDTQYF
NA TRBJ2-3 TRBV18 TRBD1 TGTGCCAGCTCAGATCCCGGGACAGGGTACACAGATACGCAGTATTTT CASSDPGTGYTDTQYF